In this sample, the clone carrying this T cell receptor beta chain turned up many times. Trimming at V came to 5 bases and at J to 2 bases, leaving 4 bases not matched to a gene. The CDR3 is 15 residues long. The sample belongs to a study of human T cells and chemical hapten exposure. In the study overall: It was small differences in pooled library volume that mainly caused per-sample TCR yields to vary.

Individual cDNA molecules had unique molecular identifiers attached to them by the library. MiXCR, applied by TCRdb to the reads, yields one record per CDR3 protein. The repertoire holds 95,000 to 150,000 distinct CDR3 sequences, with 8.5% as singletons. Unfractionated whole blood yielded total RNA. This receptor was taken from a human donor in good health. Some clones in this sample may be carry-over from other donors' samples. The sample comprised whole blood. The chain combines TRBV12-3 or TRBV12-4 with TRBJ2-7, with 12 positions matching TRBD2. CDR3 sequence reads: CASSTRTSGAYEQYF. The CDR3, as DNA: TGTGCCAGCAGTACCCGGACTAGCGGGGCCTACGAGCAGTACTTC.